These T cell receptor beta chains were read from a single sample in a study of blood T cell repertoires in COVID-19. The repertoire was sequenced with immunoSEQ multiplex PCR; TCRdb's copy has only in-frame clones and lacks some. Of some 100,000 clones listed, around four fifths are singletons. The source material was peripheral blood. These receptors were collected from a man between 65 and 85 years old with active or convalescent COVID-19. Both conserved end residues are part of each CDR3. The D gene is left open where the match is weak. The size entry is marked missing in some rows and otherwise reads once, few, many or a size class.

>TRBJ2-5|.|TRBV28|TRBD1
TGTGCCAGCAGCAAGATAGACAGGGGTTACGAGACCCAGTACTTC
CASSKIDRGYETQYF
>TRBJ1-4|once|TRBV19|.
TGTGCCAGTAGTGGGCAGTCCCTTGAAAAACTGTTTTTT
CASSGQSLEKLFF
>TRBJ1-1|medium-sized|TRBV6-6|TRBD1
TGTGCCAGCAGCCCGACAGGGGGAAACACTGAAGCTTTCTTT
CASSPTGGNTEAFF
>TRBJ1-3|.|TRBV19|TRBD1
TGTGCCAGTAGTATGCCGACAGGGAGTGGAAACACCATATATTTT
CASSMPTGSGNTIYF
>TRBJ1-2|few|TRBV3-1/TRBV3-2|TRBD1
TGTGCCAGCAGCCAAGGACAGGGACGCGGCTACACCTTC
CASSQGQGRGYTF
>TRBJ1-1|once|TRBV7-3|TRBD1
TGTGCCAGTTCAAGGGACAGGGGGGAAGGTGAAGCTTTCTTT
CASSRDRGEGEAFF
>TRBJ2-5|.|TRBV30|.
TGTGCCTGGAGTGTACGAGATCAAGAGACCCAGTACTTC
CAWSVRDQETQYF
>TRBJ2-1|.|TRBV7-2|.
TGTGCCAGCAGCTTAGTTGAGGGGGGGCAGGATGAGCAGTTCTTC
CASSLVEGGQDEQFF
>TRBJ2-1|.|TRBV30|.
TGTGCCTGGAGTATCAAGGGGTACAATGAGCAGTTCTTC
CAWSIKGYNEQFF
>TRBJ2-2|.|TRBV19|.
TGTGCCAGTAGTCCCCGGGGAGGCCGGGGATCCGGGGAGCTGTTTTTT
CASSPRGGRGSGELFF
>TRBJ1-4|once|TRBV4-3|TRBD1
TGCGCCAGCAGCCTAGACAGGGGTCTTAATGAAAAACTGTTTTTT
CASSLDRGLNEKLFF
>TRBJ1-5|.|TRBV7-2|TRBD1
TGTGCCAGCAGCAGGGGGCCCAATCAGCCCCAGCATTTT
CASSRGPNQPQHF
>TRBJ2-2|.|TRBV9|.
TGTGCCAGCAGCGTTCTAGGGTGGAGCGGCGGGGAGCTGTTTTTT
CASSVLGWSGGELFF
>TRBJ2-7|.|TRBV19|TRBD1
TGTGCCAGTAGTGTCTCCGGGACAGGGCCTGGCGAGCAGTACTTC
CASSVSGTGPGEQYF
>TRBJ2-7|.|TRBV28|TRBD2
TGTGCCAGCAGCTGGACTAGCGGGGCCTACGAGCAGTACTTC
CASSWTSGAYEQYF
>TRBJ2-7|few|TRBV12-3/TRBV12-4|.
TGTGCCAGCAGTTTATCGGGGTACAACGAGCAGTACTTC
CASSLSGYNEQYF
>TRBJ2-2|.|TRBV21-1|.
TGTGCCAGCACTCTCGGGGTCGGGGAGCTGTTTTTT
CASTLGVGELFF
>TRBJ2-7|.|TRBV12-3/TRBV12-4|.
TGTGCCAGCCGTGGGGGGATAAACGAGCAGTACTTC
CASRGGINEQYF
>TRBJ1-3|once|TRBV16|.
TGTGCCAGCAGTCAAAACAGGGCCGGAAACACCATATATTTT
CASSQNRAGNTIYF
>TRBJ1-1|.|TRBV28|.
TGTGCCAGCAAGGGGGAAGTCGGCACTGAAGCTTTCTTT
CASKGEVGTEAFF